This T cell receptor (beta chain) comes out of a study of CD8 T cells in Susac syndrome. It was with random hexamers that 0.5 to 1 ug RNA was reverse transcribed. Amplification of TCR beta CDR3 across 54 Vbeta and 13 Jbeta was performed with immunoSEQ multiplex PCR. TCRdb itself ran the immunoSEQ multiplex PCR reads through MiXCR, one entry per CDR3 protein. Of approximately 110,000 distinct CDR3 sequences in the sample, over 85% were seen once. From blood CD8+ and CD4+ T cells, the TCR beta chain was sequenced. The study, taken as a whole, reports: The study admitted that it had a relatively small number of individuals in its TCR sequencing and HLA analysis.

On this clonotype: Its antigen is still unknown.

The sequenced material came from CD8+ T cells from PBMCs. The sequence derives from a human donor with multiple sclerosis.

This CDR3 is CASSVAGGTGNYEQYF. In nucleotides, the CDR3 is TGTGCCAGCAGCGTAGCTGGCGGGACAGGGAACTACGAGCAGTACTTC. The chain has TRBV9 and TRBJ2-7; TRBD1 matches at 9 bases. CDR3 length: 16 residues. V lost 0 bases and J lost 3; bases outside the gene matches: 7. From germline, CDR1 is SGDLS and CDR2 YYNGEE. Variable domain in full (rest from reference TRBV9 and TRBJ2-7): DSGVTQTPKHLITATGQRVTLRCSPRSGDLSVYWYQQSLDQGLQFLIQYYNGEERAKGNILERFSAQQFPDLHSELNLSSLELGDSALYFCASSVAGGTGNYEQYFGPGTRLTVT.